This TCR beta chain comes out of a study of PD-1 blockade in classical Hodgkin lymphoma. Study information: Once every 2 weeks, patients received intravenous nivolumab at 3 mg/kg.

Specified time point: cycle 4 day 1 (C4D1), after five to seven weeks of nivolumab. Relapse after autologous stem cell transplantation occurred in every patient, and brentuximab vedotin exposure varied. Thawed PBMCs underwent magnetic negative selection to yield purified CD4+ T cells. The study, taken as a whole, reports: Patients newly diagnosed and complete responders had comparable baseline diversity. Diminished baseline TCR diversity has been reported in newly diagnosed patients relative to healthy donors. CD4+ TCR diversity rose significantly by C4D1, and CD8+ TCR diversity did not.

CDR1 and CDR2 (germline): SGHRS, YFSETQ. The CDR3 runs to 15 residues. Trimming stripped 1 base from V and 3 bases from J, with 12 bases between. Assay used: immunoSEQ multiplex PCR; TCRdb lists only in-frame clones, some missing. The top ten clones hold 2% to 2.5% of a sample with about 27,000 clones, approximately 85% of them seen once. As to this clone: Its target is unknown.

J is TRBJ2-3 and V is TRBV5-1; D may be TRBD1 (6 bases). The clonotype comes from a human donor with classical Hodgkin lymphoma. The sequencing used CD4+ T cells from blood, collected before the fourth cycle of nivolumab. The chain's CDR3 is CASSLNQGKTDTQYF. The CDR3 DNA follows: TGCGCCAGCAGCTTGAATCAGGGGAAAACAGATACGCAGTATTTT. The complete variable domain, with remaining parts taken from reference TRBV5-1 and TRBJ2-3, reads KAGVTQTPRYLIKTRGQQVTLSCSPISGHRSVSWYQQTPGQGLQFLFEYFSETQRNKGNFPGRFSGRQFSNSRSEMNVSTLELGDSALYLCASSLNQGKTDTQYFGPGTRLTVL.